The rows below give T cell receptor beta chains drawn from one sample of a study of shared clonotypes between healthy human individuals. Libraries were prepared by immunoSEQ multiplex PCR; TCRdb keeps only in-frame clonotypes and omits some of them. The sample lists about 2.4 million clones, 80% to 95% occurring once. The sample taken for sequencing was naive CD4+ T cells from PBMCs. Receptors were obtained from a man younger than 30 in good health. Some clones in this sample may be carry-over from other donors' samples. Both conserved end residues are part of each CDR3. The D gene is left open where the match is weak. Not every row has a clone size; where given, it reads once, few, many or a size class.

d_call	j_call	clone_size	v_call	cdr3_aa	cdr3_nt
-	TRBJ2-3	-	TRBV6-1	CASSRGYGTDTQYF	TGTGCCAGCAGCAGGGGCTATGGCACAGATACGCAGTATTTT
TRBD1	TRBJ1-5	once	TRBV2	CASKRQGQNQPQHF	TGTGCCAGCAAGAGACAGGGGCAAAATCAGCCCCAGCATTTT
-	TRBJ1-5	-	TRBV7-9	CASSLSGVSNQPQHF	TGTGCCAGCAGCTTATCGGGTGTTAGCAATCAGCCCCAGCATTTT
TRBD1	TRBJ2-4	-	TRBV28	CASRLPTGHIQYF	TGTGCCAGCAGACTCCCGACAGGGCACATTCAGTACTTC
-	TRBJ1-1	-	TRBV10-3	CAISDIRRQRFYTEAFF	TGTGCCATCAGTGATATTCGACGACAGCGCTTTTACACTGAAGCTTTCTTT
TRBD2	TRBJ2-1	-	TRBV19	CASSMRLAGGGYNEQFF	TGTGCCAGTAGTATGAGACTAGCGGGAGGCGGATACAATGAGCAGTTCTTC
TRBD2	TRBJ2-4	-	TRBV7-2	CASSSGGIQYF	TGTGCCAGCAGCTCGGGAGGTATTCAGTACTTC
-	TRBJ2-1	once	TRBV9	CASSSIGSGTPTDYNEQFF	TGTGCCAGCAGCTCGATTGGATCCGGGACCCCTACGGACTACAATGAGCAGTTCTTC
TRBD2	TRBJ2-3	-	TRBV27	CASRGSGRSAQYF	TGTGCCAGCCGCGGGAGTGGGCGCAGCGCGCAGTATTTT
TRBD1	TRBJ2-5	-	TRBV10-1	CASGNRGQETQYF	TGCGCCAGCGGAAACAGGGGCCAAGAGACCCAGTACTTC
-	TRBJ2-1	-	TRBV27	CASSPLAGTEQFF	TGTGCCAGCAGTCCACTGGCGGGCACTGAGCAGTTCTTC
TRBD2	TRBJ2-2	-	TRBV15	CATSRDRGDHTRFF	TGTGCCACCAGCAGAGATCGGGGGGACCACACGAGGTTTTTT
TRBD2	TRBJ2-3	-	TRBV5-1	CASSSGLAGVADTQYF	TGCGCCAGCAGCTCAGGACTAGCGGGAGTGGCAGATACGCAGTATTTT
TRBD1	TRBJ1-2	once	TRBV6-1	CASSETHTGAGRYTF	TGTGCCAGCAGTGAGACCCACACAGGGGCAGGTCGCTACACCTTC
-	TRBJ1-1	-	TRBV7-2	CASRNGGGTEAFF	TGTGCCAGCAGGAACGGGGGGGGCACTGAAGCTTTCTTT
TRBD2	TRBJ2-3	-	TRBV9	CASSPLGGRADTQYF	TGTGCCAGCAGCCCCCTAGGCGGGAGAGCAGATACGCAGTATTTT
TRBD1	TRBJ2-7	-	TRBV7-9	CASSWRGTGLSYEQYF	TGTGCCAGCAGCTGGAGGGGGACAGGCCTTTCCTACGAGCAGTACTTC
-	TRBJ1-2	-	TRBV25-1	CASSGLGGGNANYGYTF	TGTGCCAGCAGTGGACTCGGGGGGGGGAATGCTAACTATGGCTACACCTTC
TRBD1	TRBJ2-7	-	TRBV28	CASSTPGQGARYEQYF	TGTGCCAGCAGTACGCCGGGACAGGGGGCGCGCTACGAGCAGTACTTC
TRBD1	TRBJ1-1	-	TRBV19	CASLDRARTEAFF	TGTGCCAGCCTTGACAGGGCTCGCACTGAAGCTTTCTTT
TRBD2	TRBJ2-1	-	TRBV11-2	CASSLKTPGLGFNEQFF	TGTGCCAGCAGCTTAAAAACCCCGGGACTAGGTTTCAATGAGCAGTTCTTC
-	TRBJ1-1	-	TRBV28	CASSRPGVPEAFF	TGTGCCAGCAGTCGACCAGGGGTACCTGAAGCTTTCTTT